A single T cell receptor beta chain is shown here with its context. Its target is not known. This sample stems from a study of Ad26.COV2.S vaccination and SARS-CoV-2 variants. Overall study results and limits: Following vaccination, spike-specific CD8+ and CD4+ T cell responses reportedly exhibited substantial breadth.

This table comes from immunoSEQ multiplex PCR, and its TCRdb copy is limited to in-frame clones, with some not included. The sample lists some 420,000 clones, around 89% occurring once. Indicated treatment: some 20 received Ad26.COV2.S at low or high dose, single or two shots; about 5 received placebo; per-sample allocation not given. Material that was analyzed had been drawn on day 63 after the first vaccine or placebo injection. The sequence was collected from a person between 18 and 65 years old who received the Ad26.COV2.S COVID-19 vaccine or a placebo. The specimen was peripheral blood, collected in a trial of Ad26.COV2.S vaccine versus placebo.

CDR3 region: CASRLGSGGGYTF. Here the CDR3 DNA reads TGTGCCAGCAGGCTGGGGTCGGGAGGAGGCTACACCTTC. The chain combines TRBV27 with TRBJ1-2, with D unresolved. Trimming took 6 bases from V and 8 from J, leaving 16 bases between them. Germline assignment: CDR1 MNHEY and CDR2 SMNVEV (reference sequence). This CDR3 has 13 amino acids.